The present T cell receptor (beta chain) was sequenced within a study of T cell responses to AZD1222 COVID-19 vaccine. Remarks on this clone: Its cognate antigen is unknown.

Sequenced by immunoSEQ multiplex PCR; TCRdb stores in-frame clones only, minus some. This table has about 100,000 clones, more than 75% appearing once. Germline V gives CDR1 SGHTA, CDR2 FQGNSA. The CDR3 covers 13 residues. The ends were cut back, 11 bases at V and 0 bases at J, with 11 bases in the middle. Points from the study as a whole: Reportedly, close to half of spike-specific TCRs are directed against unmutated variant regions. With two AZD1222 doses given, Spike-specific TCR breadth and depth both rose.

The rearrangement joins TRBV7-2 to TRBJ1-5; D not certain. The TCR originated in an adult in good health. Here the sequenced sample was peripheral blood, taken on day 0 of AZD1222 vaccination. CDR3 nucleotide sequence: TGTGCCTCCGGTAGGGATAGCAATCAGCCCCAGCATTTT. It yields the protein CASGRDSNQPQHF.